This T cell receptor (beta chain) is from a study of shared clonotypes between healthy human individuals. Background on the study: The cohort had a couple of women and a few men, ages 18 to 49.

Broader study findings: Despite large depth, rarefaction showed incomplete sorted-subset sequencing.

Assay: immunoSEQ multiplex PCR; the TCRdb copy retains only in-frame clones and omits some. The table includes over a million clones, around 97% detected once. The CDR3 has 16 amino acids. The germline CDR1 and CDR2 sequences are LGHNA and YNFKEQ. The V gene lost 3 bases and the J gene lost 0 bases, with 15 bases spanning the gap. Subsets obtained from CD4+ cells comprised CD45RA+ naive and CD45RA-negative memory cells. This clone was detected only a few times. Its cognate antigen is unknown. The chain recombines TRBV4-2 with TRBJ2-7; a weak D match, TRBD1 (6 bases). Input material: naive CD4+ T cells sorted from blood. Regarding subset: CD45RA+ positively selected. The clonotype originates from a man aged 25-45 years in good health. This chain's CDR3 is CASSQANRVLSYEQYF. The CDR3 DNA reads TGTGCCAGCAGCCAGGCAAACAGGGTTCTCTCCTACGAGCAGTACTTC.